This T cell receptor beta chain was retrieved from a study of T cell responses to AZD1222 COVID-19 vaccine. Study in general: Second doses at about 4 or about 12 weeks were pooled. General observations from the study: CD4 TCRs covered the whole spike, strongest at regions 160-218 and 743-854. Unmutated regions of variants are reportedly targeted by nearly half of spike-specific TCRs.

This table comes from immunoSEQ multiplex PCR, and its TCRdb copy is limited to in-frame clones, with some not included. Of approximately 160,000 clones listed, 85% to 95% are singletons. As to this clone: What it recognizes is unknown.

The germline gives CDR1 PRHDT, CDR2 FYEKMQ (reference sequence). This CDR3 has 15 amino acids. Trimming shortened V by 0 bases and J by 10 bases, and 13 bases separated the two germline ends. The sequence derives from an adult in good health. This chain joins TRBV13 and TRBJ1-6; the D is unclear. Specimen: peripheral blood, collected on day 0 of AZD1222 vaccination. CDR3: CASSLGRRAESPLHF. CDR3 nucleotides: TGTGCCAGCAGCTTAGGCCGGAGGGCCGAATCACCCCTCCACTTT.